The 32 T cell receptor beta chains below were found in one sample sequenced in a study of T cells in women clearing cervical HPV infection (dated by TCRdb to about 2018). The library was built by means of the immunoSEQ multiplex PCR assay. Here the immuneACCESS table is served through TCRdb, limited to in-frame sequences with V and J called. Missing clones are a known gap in these copies; in checked studies unresolved V genes cover under half, and the rest lacks a known reason. The table held for this sample gives around 33,000 clones. Of the sample, 15% to 20% is held by the ten largest clones. Sequencing was performed on blood buffy coat. The origin of the receptors is a woman between 18 and 70 years old with a cervical HPV16 infection that either progressed to CIN3+ or cleared (not recorded which).

Comment on this clone: The CDR3 end falls 3 residues outside the read, so it is completed with the germline J gene. The chain carries TRBV18 and TRBJ1-1, with TRBD1 identical over 9 bases. This CDR3 has 15 amino acids. Germline CDR1 KGHSH, CDR2 LQKENI. V shed 3 bases, J shed 1 base, and the junction held 3 bases outside the gene matches. CDR3 DNA, as far as it was read: TGTGCCAGCTCACCGGGGACAGGGACGAACACTGAA. It yields the protein CASSPGTGTNTE. The whole CDR3 is CASSPGTGTNTEAFF.

As concerns this clone: The read gets to within 3 residues of the CDR3 end, and the germline J gene fills in the rest. J is TRBJ1-2 and V is TRBV7-2, with D possibly being TRBD1 (5 bases). This CDR3 spans 15 amino acids. Germline values: CDR1 SGHTA, CDR2 FQGNSA. The sequenced part of the CDR3 DNA is TGTGCCAGCAGCTTAAAGGCTAGCGGGGGGAATGAC. Its translation: CASSLKASGGND. The complete CDR3 reads CASSLKASGGNDYTF.

As to this clone: Read sequence stops 3 residues before the CDR3 end, and the germline J gene provides the missing end. The J gene is TRBJ1-2, the V gene TRBV20-1, with 7 bases lining up with TRBD1. The CDR3 covers 13 residues. Germline V gives CDR1 DFQATT, CDR2 SNEGSKA (reference sequence). The CDR3 reads CSAQPGQKETYTF. The CDR3 bases that were read are TGCAGTGCACAGCCGGGACAGAAAGAGACC.

Concerning this clone itself: The read is 3 residues too short to cover the CDR3 end, so that end is filled in from the germline J gene. The chain recombines TRBV19 with TRBJ1-2; 11 bases fit TRBD1. The V gene's germline CDR1 is LNHDA and CDR2 SQIVND (reference sequence). Trimming removed 5 bases from V and 6 bases from J; junction bases left unmatched: 5. This CDR3 spans 14 amino acids. This chain's CDR3 is CASSRRTGGHGYTF. The sequenced CDR3 bases are TGTGCCAGTAGTCGCCGGACAGGGGGCCATGGC.

About this clone: The read gets to within 3 residues of the CDR3 end, and the germline J gene fills in the rest. The V and J genes are TRBV20-1 and TRBJ2-5; D possibly corresponds to TRBD2 (5 bases). CDR1 is DFQATT and CDR2 is SNEGSKA in the germline V gene (reference sequence). Trimming pared 5 bases from V and 5 bases from J, leaving 18 bases between. The CDR3 extends over 14 amino acids. CDR3 DNA (partial): TGCAGTGCTCCGACTTTAAATTCGGGGGAGACC. Translating it yields CSAPTLNSGET. The full CDR3 protein reads CSAPTLNSGETQYF.

Details on this clone: The read halts 3 residues ahead of the CDR3 end, with the missing end drawn from the germline J gene. The chain links TRBV10-3 to TRBJ2-7; weak D call: TRBD1 (6 bases). This CDR3 has 16 residues. Per the germline V gene, CDR1 is ENHRY and CDR2 is SYGVKD. Trimming removed 6 bases from V and 0 bases from J, with 18 bases in between. CDR3 loop: CAIRRSRDMSSYEQYF. Partial CDR3 DNA: TGTGCCATCAGACGATCGAGGGACATGAGCTCCTACGAG.

As regards this clone: The CDR3 extends 3 residues past the end of the read, so its final part is completed from the germline J gene. The chain recombines TRBV20-1 with TRBJ1-3; D is unclear. Trimming removed 1 base at V and 4 bases at J, with 5 bases between. There are 12 residues in the CDR3. Germline CDR1 reads DFQATT; CDR2 reads SNEGSKA (reference sequence). The CDR3 DNA, read in part, is TGCAGTGCTAGAGTCCGGGGAAACACC. This sequence encodes CSARVRGNT. The full CDR3 reads CSARVRGNTIYF.

To note about this clone: The CDR3 extends 3 residues past the end of the read, so its final part is completed from the germline J gene. This chain links TRBV12-3 or TRBV12-4 with TRBJ1-2; no clear D gene. The CDR3 has 13 amino acids. Deletions cut 2 bases from V and 7 bases from J, with 11 bases between. The CDR3 reads CASSLRFGGGYTF. Incomplete CDR3 DNA: TGTGCCAGCAGTTTAAGATTCGGTGGTGGC.

With regard to this clone: The DNA ends 3 residues before the CDR3 does, and the rest of the CDR3 is filled in from the germline J gene. The genes are TRBV6-4 and TRBJ2-7; no clear D. CDR3 length: 15 residues. CDR1 and CDR2 (germline): MRHNA, SNTAGT. V shed 3 bases and J shed 0 bases, with 12 bases lying between them. The covered CDR3 bases are TGTGCCAGCAGTGAGTATCCTGCCAGCTCCTACGAG. Encoded protein: CASSEYPASSYE. The whole CDR3 protein is CASSEYPASSYEQYF.

A note on this clone: From the germline J gene comes the end of the CDR3, since the read stops 3 residues before it. The V gene is TRBV7-2, the J gene TRBJ1-6, with 8 bases identical to TRBD1. Germline V lookup: CDR1 SGHTA, CDR2 FQGNSA. V was pared by 5 bases and J by 7 bases, with 7 bases of the junction left unmatched. There are 15 residues in the CDR3. The CDR3 protein is CASSKGTGTNSPLHF. Incomplete CDR3 DNA: TGTGCCAGCAGCAAGGGGACAGGAACGAATTCACCC.

With regard to this clone: The CDR3 end lies 3 residues beyond the end of the read and is filled in from the germline J gene. The chain uses TRBV6-1 and TRBJ2-3; D remains ambiguous. The germline V and J ends were trimmed by 1 base and 3 bases, with 5 bases remaining between them. The germline V gene encodes CDR1 MNHNS and CDR2 SASEGT. There are 13 residues in the CDR3. Here the CDR3 reads CASSEDATDTQYF. The covered CDR3 bases are TGTGCCAGCAGTGAAGATGCGACAGATACG.

A word on this clone: Read coverage stops 3 residues before the CDR3 terminus; the germline J gene supplies the remainder. The J gene is TRBJ2-7, the V gene TRBV2; the D is unclear. Trimming shortened V by 6 bases and J by 6 bases, and 18 bases separated the two germline ends. CDR3 size: 14 residues. The germline gives CDR1 SNHLY, CDR2 FYNNEI. CDR3 protein: CASREPLVAAEQYF. CDR3 DNA, as far as it was read: TGTGCCAGCAGAGAACCACTCGTCGCTGCCGAG. Supplemented by reference TRBV2 and TRBJ2-7, the full variable domain reads EPEVTQTPSHQVTQMGQEVILRCVPISNHLYFYWYRQILGQKVEFLVSFYNNEISEKSEIFDDQFSVERPDGSNFTLKIRSTKLEDSAMYFCASREPLVAAEQYFGPGTRLTVT.

Note on this clone: The missing CDR3 end, 3 residues past where the read stops, is filled in from the germline J gene. V gene TRBV20-1 combines with J gene TRBJ2-1, with D maybe TRBD2 (5 bases). Per the germline V gene, CDR1 is DFQATT and CDR2 is SNEGSKA (reference sequence). The CDR3 length is 16 residues. The V gene lost 2 bases and the J gene lost 0 bases, with 14 bases spanning the gap. CDR3 bases read: TGCAGTGCTAGAACCCCTAGCAAGAGCTCCTACAATGAG. Translating gives CSARTPSKSSYNE. The whole CDR3 is CSARTPSKSSYNEQFF.

As for this clone: The read gets to within 3 residues of the CDR3 end, and the germline J gene fills in the rest. J is TRBJ2-3 and V is TRBV7-2; TRBD1 matches 7 bases. From germline, CDR1 is SGHTA and CDR2 FQGNSA. The V segment lost 4 bases and the J segment 8 bases; nucleotides outside the gene matches: 12. The CDR3 totals 15 residues. The CDR3 bases that were read are TGTGCCAGCAGCTCAACACGGGACAGTGTACTTACG. Encoded protein: CASSSTRDSVLT. The CDR3 in full is CASSSTRDSVLTQYF.

With regard to this clone: The read ends 3 residues before the CDR3 terminus; that terminus is restored from the germline J gene. The chain combines TRBV7-9 with TRBJ2-4; 8 bases map to TRBD2. CDR1 and CDR2 from the germline V gene are SEHNR and FQNEAQ (reference sequence). The CDR3 runs to 15 residues. CDR3 DNA (partial): TGTGCCAGCAGCTCACCGGGGGGGTTGGTCTATGGT. It is translated as CASSSPGGLVYG. The entire CDR3 sequence reads CASSSPGGLVYGQYF.

As for this clone: The CDR3 end is not reached by the read, which stops 3 residues before it; the germline J gene fills it in. The rearrangement links TRBV20-1 to TRBJ1-2, with TRBD1 matching over 8 bases. The CDR3 is 13 residues long. After removal of 0 bases from V and 6 bases from J, the junction contained 3 bases not matched to a gene. Germline lookup yields CDR1 DFQATT and CDR2 SNEGSKA (reference sequence). CDR3 bases read: TGCAGTGCTAGAGACGCAGGGGGCCATGGC. It encodes CSARDAGGHG. The entire CDR3 reads CSARDAGGHGYTF.

About this clone: The read gets to within 3 residues of the CDR3 end, and the germline J gene fills in the rest. This sequence joins TRBV12-3 or TRBV12-4 and TRBJ1-3; D ambiguous. The V end lost 2 bases, the J end lost 3 bases, and 14 bases lay between the germline ends. The CDR3 extends over 16 amino acids. The CDR3 sequence: CASSLPGLILGNTIYF. Partial CDR3 DNA: TGTGCCAGCAGTTTACCAGGCTTAATCCTTGGAAACACC.

Comments on this clone: The read falls 3 residues short of the CDR3 end, and the missing part is taken from the germline J gene. This rearrangement joins TRBV18 to TRBJ2-2; a weak D match, TRBD1 (6 bases). The V end lost 6 bases, the J end lost 8 bases, and 40 bases lay between the germline ends. Per the germline V gene, CDR1 is KGHSH and CDR2 is LQKENI. The CDR3 is made up of 22 amino acids. Partial CDR3 DNA: TGTGCCAGCTCCCGTCAAGGGCGGAGGACAGACAAGGTTGGGCCGATCTTTGGGGAG. Translation gives CASSRQGRRTDKVGPIFGE. The whole CDR3 protein is CASSRQGRRTDKVGPIFGELFF.

Remarks on this clone: A read error may account for a junction end that differs from germline. The missing CDR3 end, 3 residues past where the read stops, is filled in from the germline J gene. The gene calls are TRBV4-2 and TRBJ2-2; 10 nucleotides line up with TRBD2. Germline V lookup: CDR1 LGHNA, CDR2 YNFKEQ. This CDR3 region has 16 residues. The CDR3 is CASSQETSGGAGELFF. The CDR3 DNA, read in part, is TGCGCCAGCAGCCAAGAAACCAGCGGGGGGGCCGGGGAG.

Points on this clone: With the read ending 3 residues before the CDR3 end, the germline J gene is used to fill in that end. This chain joins TRBV4-1 and TRBJ2-7; weak D call: TRBD1 (6 bases). Germline values: CDR1 MGHRA, CDR2 YSYEKL. The CDR3 contains 15 residues. V was trimmed by 4 bases and J by 2 bases, leaving 15 bases between them. The sequenced CDR3 bases are TGCGCCAGCAGCCTAGGGTTTGCAGGGGCCTACGAG. It specifies CASSLGFAGAYE. The full CDR3 protein is CASSLGFAGAYEQYF.

Remarks on this clone: The CDR3 extends 3 residues past the end of the read, so its final part is completed from the germline J gene. The chain carries TRBV5-6 and TRBJ2-3, with 9 bases aligning to TRBD2. The CDR3 runs 15 residues. Germline loops: CDR1 SGHDT, CDR2 YYEEEE. The CDR3 reads CASSVASGTQETQYF. CDR3 bases read: TGTGCCAGCAGCGTGGCTAGCGGGACCCAAGAGACG.

A word on this clone: With the read ending 3 residues before the CDR3 end, the germline J gene is used to fill in that end. V is TRBV29-1 and J is TRBJ1-4; unclear D gene. Between the trimmed V and J ends, which lost 1 base and 7 bases, there was a span of 10 bases. Per germline, CDR1 SQVTM and CDR2 ANQGSEA. The CDR3 runs 13 residues. The CDR3: CSVEVALGEKLFF. The part of the CDR3 DNA that was read is TGCAGCGTTGAAGTAGCCTTGGGTGAAAAA.

As regards this clone: The CDR3 end is not reached by the read, which stops 3 residues before it; the germline J gene fills it in. V usage is TRBV18 and J usage is TRBJ2-1; D remains unclear. The CDR3 covers 16 residues. The V and J ends lost 1 base and 1 base respectively, with 11 bases between them. CDR1 KGHSH and CDR2 LQKENI come from the germline V gene. The CDR3 loop is CASSPRSEVSYNEQFF. The covered CDR3 bases are TGTGCCAGCTCACCACGAAGCGAAGTATCCTACAATGAG.

Comments on this clone: The read terminates 3 residues ahead of where the CDR3 ends, so the germline J gene completes it. This rearrangement joins TRBV2 to TRBJ2-7; 10 bases align to TRBD1. Germline assignment: CDR1 SNHLY and CDR2 FYNNEI. The CDR3 contains 14 residues. V dropped 8 bases and J dropped 6; count of bases not matched to a gene: 10. The DNA read from the CDR3 is TGTGCCAGCGCCCGCGGGACAGGGGTAACCGAG. Its protein product is CASARGTGVTE. From start to end, the CDR3 is CASARGTGVTEQYF.

To note about this clone: One end of the junction fails to match germline, which may point to a read error. With the read ending 3 residues before the CDR3 end, the germline J gene is used to fill in that end. The V gene is TRBV19, the J gene TRBJ2-3; 9 nucleotides agree with TRBD2. CDR3 length: 15 residues. The germline gives CDR1 LNHDA, CDR2 SQIVND (reference sequence). The CDR3 DNA, read in part, is TGTGCCAGTAGTTCCTCCGGGACTAGCTCAGAGACG. Encoded protein: CASSSSGTSSET. The complete CDR3 protein is CASSSSGTSSETQYF. Using reference TRBV19 and TRBJ2-3 for the parts outside the CDR3, the full variable domain is DGGITQSPKYLFRKEGQNVTLSCEQNLNHDAMYWYRQDPGQGLRLIYYSQIVNDFQKGDIAEGYSVSREKKESFPLTVTSAQKNPTAFYLCASSSSGTSSETQYFGPGTRLTVL.

Remarks on this clone: The read halts 3 residues ahead of the CDR3 end, with the missing end drawn from the germline J gene. The chain links TRBV7-2 to TRBJ2-3, with 13 positions matching TRBD2. The CDR3 loop spans 15 amino acids. Germline assignment: CDR1 SGHTA and CDR2 FQGNSA. Incomplete CDR3 DNA: TGTGCCAGCAGCCCTACCCCACTAGCGGGGGGGGCG. Protein sequence: CASSPTPLAGGA. The complete CDR3 protein is CASSPTPLAGGAQYF.

Regarding this clone: Read coverage stops 3 residues before the CDR3 terminus; the germline J gene supplies the remainder. The chain carries TRBV5-1 and TRBJ2-2, with D possibly TRBD2 on 6 matching bases. Germline CDR1 SGHRS, CDR2 YFSETQ. V lost 4 bases and J 0 bases, leaving 7 bases between the germline ends. This CDR3 has 14 residues. The sequenced part of the CDR3 DNA is TGCGCCAGCAGCAGACTAGCGAACACCGGGGAG. Translated, it gives CASSRLANTGE. The whole CDR3 protein reads CASSRLANTGELFF. The full variable domain, its missing parts supplied by reference TRBV5-1 and TRBJ2-2, is KAGVTQTPRYLIKTRGQQVTLSCSPISGHRSVSWYQQTPGQGLQFLFEYFSETQRNKGNFPGRFSGRQFSNSRSEMNVSTLELGDSALYLCASSRLANTGELFFGEGSRLTVL.

To note about this clone: The CDR3 goes on 3 residues after the read ends, and that part is filled in from the germline J gene. This chain links TRBV6-2 or TRBV6-3 with TRBJ2-7; D ambiguous. There are 13 residues in the CDR3. The germline gives CDR1 MNHEY, CDR2 SVGEGT. The germline V and J ends were trimmed by 7 bases and 2 bases, with 12 bases remaining between them. CDR3 loop: CASTRARTYEQYF. The sequenced part of the CDR3 DNA is TGTGCCAGCACAAGGGCGAGAACCTACGAG.

The CDR3 bases that were read are TGCGCCAGCAGCTTGGGGTTTGCAGGGAAGTACAATGAG. This translates into CASSLGFAGKYNE. The entire CDR3 sequence reads CASSLGFAGKYNEQFF. V gene TRBV5-1 combines with J gene TRBJ2-1, with D possibly TRBD1 on 5 matching bases. The sequence runs out 3 residues before the end of the CDR3; the remainder is reconstructed from the germline J gene. Trimming pared 0 bases from V and 4 bases from J, leaving 14 bases between. Germline CDR1 reads SGHRS; CDR2 reads YFSETQ. The CDR3 spans 16 residues.

A remark on this clone: The DNA ends 3 residues before the CDR3 does, and the rest of the CDR3 is filled in from the germline J gene. The chain links TRBV20-1 to TRBJ1-4; D is undetermined. V was cut by 6 bases and J by 0 bases, with 11 bases left in between. Germline-derived CDR1 and CDR2 are DFQATT and SNEGSKA (reference sequence). The CDR3 contains 14 residues. The chain's CDR3 is CSAMKVTTNEKLFF. The sequenced CDR3 bases are TGCAGTGCGATGAAGGTTACAACTAATGAAAAA.

As to this clone: Read coverage stops 3 residues before the CDR3 terminus; the germline J gene supplies the remainder. This chain links TRBV19 with TRBJ2-7; D is perhaps TRBD2 (7 bases). This CDR3 is 17 amino acids long. Germline-derived CDR1 and CDR2 are LNHDA and SQIVND (reference sequence). The V gene lost 6 bases and the J gene lost 2 bases, with 23 bases spanning the gap. CDR3 DNA, as far as it was read: TGTGCCAGTAGAAAGGGACACCTAGGTGGGGGGGCCTACGAG. Residues: CASRKGHLGGGAYE. The CDR3 reads in full as CASRKGHLGGGAYEQYF.

Remarks on this clone: Sequencing ends 3 residues short of the CDR3 end; the germline J gene provides the rest. J is TRBJ1-1 and V is TRBV10-3, with a weak D call TRBD1 (6 bases). The V end lost 7 bases, the J end lost 4 bases, and 16 bases lay between the germline ends. Germline assignment: CDR1 ENHRY and CDR2 SYGVKD. The CDR3 consists of 14 residues. CDR3 DNA, as far as it was read: TGTGCCATCACTATCGCGGGGGCCAGCACTGAA. Protein product: CAITIAGASTE. The complete CDR3 protein is CAITIAGASTEAFF.